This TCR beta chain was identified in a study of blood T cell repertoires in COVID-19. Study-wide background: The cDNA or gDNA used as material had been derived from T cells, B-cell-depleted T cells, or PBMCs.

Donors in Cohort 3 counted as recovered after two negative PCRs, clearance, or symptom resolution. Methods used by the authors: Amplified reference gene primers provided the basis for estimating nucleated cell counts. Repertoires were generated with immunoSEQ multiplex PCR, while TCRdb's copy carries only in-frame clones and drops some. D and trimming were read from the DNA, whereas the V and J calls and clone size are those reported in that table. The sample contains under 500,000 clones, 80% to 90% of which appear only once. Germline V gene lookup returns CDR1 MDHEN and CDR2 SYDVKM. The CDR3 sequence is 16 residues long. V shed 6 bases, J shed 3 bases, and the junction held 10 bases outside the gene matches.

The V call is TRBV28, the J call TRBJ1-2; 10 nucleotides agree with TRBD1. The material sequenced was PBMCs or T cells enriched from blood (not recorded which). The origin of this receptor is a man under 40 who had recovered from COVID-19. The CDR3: CASSRDRGTLDYGYTF. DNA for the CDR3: TGTGCCAGCAGCCGGGACAGGGGCACCTTAGACTATGGCTACACCTTC.